This is a list of T cell receptor beta chains from one sample in a study of naive and memory T cell subsets. TCRdb passed the UMI-ligation and nested PCR reads through MiXCR, listing each CDR3 protein once. The sample holds under 4,500 distinct CDR3 sequences, approximately 5.2% seen once. The sample comprised effector memory CD8+ T cells from blood. These receptors were taken from a human donor in good health. CDR3s leave out the opening cysteine and the closing phenylalanine or tryptophan. Size values are once, few and many counts, or a class for expanded clones, and some rows have none.

clone_size	v_call	j_call	cdr3_aa
many	TRBV13	TRBJ1-5	ASSLGRDTGNQPQH
many	TRBV15	TRBJ2-7	ATSTGTDYEQY
few	TRBV9	TRBJ2-3	ASSSQTNRADTQY
many	TRBV6-2/TRBV6-3	TRBJ2-7	ASSPDGTAAYEQY
-	TRBV4-3	TRBJ2-1	ASSQGVAGGPSSKNEQF
many	TRBV6-1	TRBJ2-1	ASSEAIFDEQF
many	TRBV13	TRBJ2-1	ASSLGPDNEQF
many	TRBV6-2/TRBV6-3	TRBJ2-1	ASSYTVQGYNEQF
many	TRBV27	TRBJ2-3	ASSLIRADTQY
-	TRBV14	TRBJ2-5	ASSQDLVGETQY
many	TRBV6-5	TRBJ1-4	ASSLLGGEKLF
many	TRBV6-2/TRBV6-3	TRBJ1-1	ASVVGGNTEAF
-	TRBV29-1	TRBJ2-3	SVQGGTSLSADTQY
large	TRBV13	TRBJ2-7	ASSLGLPETSEQY
large	TRBV6-4	TRBJ2-2	ASSDRNTGELF
many	TRBV11-2	-	ASSFISPGQRTQY
-	TRBV27	TRBJ1-2	ASKPTGLYGYT
many	TRBV12-3/TRBV12-4	TRBJ2-1	ATLGRARINEQF
few	TRBV20-1	TRBJ2-1	SARDRLTSGDYNEQF
many	TRBV9	TRBJ2-7	ASSVGQAPYEQY
many	TRBV6-5	TRBJ2-3	ASSYLTGADTQY
few	TRBV6-1	TRBJ2-2	ASSVGDHTGELF
few	TRBV6-5	TRBJ2-5	ASSYSGLAGGETQY
few	TRBV19	TRBJ2-3	ASMEGYPTDTQY
many	TRBV27	TRBJ2-1	ASSLGTSGAYNEQF
many	TRBV24-1	TRBJ2-5	ATSASGAGETQY
few	TRBV21-1	TRBJ1-5	ASSNFEGTISNQPQH
medium-sized	TRBV7-9	TRBJ2-3	ASSPREPGQGSDSTDTQY
many	TRBV6-6	TRBJ2-1	ASIRDRDLN
medium-sized	TRBV25-1	TRBJ1-6	ASSPGSRGPPNSPLH
medium-sized	TRBV12-3/TRBV12-4	TRBJ1-1	ASSFGGDTEAF
many	TRBV29-1	TRBJ2-1	SVTGLGTSGRDEQF
few	TRBV5-5	TRBJ2-7	ASSLSSDEQY
large	TRBV5-1	TRBJ2-7	ASSFGVGQWGNEQY
few	TRBV27	TRBJ2-3	ASSFSPSGRARENWDTQY
medium-sized	TRBV27	TRBJ1-4	ASSLSAGHEKLF
few	TRBV6-2/TRBV6-3	TRBJ1-1	ASSYRDNTEAF
many	TRBV20-1	TRBJ2-1	SARGPGTSDTEQF
many	TRBV7-9	TRBJ2-7	ASSTGQGANEQY
many	TRBV3-1	TRBJ2-1	ASSQSAGIRDEQF
many	TRBV20-1	TRBJ1-5	SALTGTGDTQPQH